This T cell receptor beta chain was sequenced for a study of blood T cells in healthy people across ages. Findings and caveats of the study: Naive T cell percentage by flow cytometry tracked strongly with beta diversity. Donor CMV status, an unknown factor, possibly confounded changes in expanded clonotypes. Measured against age, TCR beta diversity per million T cells decreased in a roughly linear manner.

Points on this clonotype: Its matching antigen is unknown.

The CDR3 is 16 amino acids. J gave up 8 bases and V 7 bases, and 14 bases lay outside the gene matches. Germline-derived CDR1 and CDR2 are ENHRY and SYGVKD. Alongside a J-beta primer mix, a sample-barcoded 5' primer served in a second PCR lasting roughly 6 to 11 cycles. TCRdb re-called the 5' RACE reads through MiXCR, storing one row per CDR3 protein. Altogether under 1,000,000 distinct CDR3 sequences are present, around half being singletons, with the ten largest covering roughly 18%. The sequence derives from a man older than 75 in good health. Sequenced input: blood. The chain recombines TRBV10-3 with TRBJ2-1; TRBD2 matches at 10 bases. This CDR3 is CAITNRASGSFDEQFF. The CDR3 region has the DNA TGTGCCATCACCAATCGGGCTAGCGGGAGTTTCGATGAGCAGTTCTTC.